These T cell receptor beta chains were read from a single sample in a study of T cell repertoires in cytomegalovirus infection. TCRdb analysed the reads with MiXCR anew, one entry per CDR3 protein. The sample holds some 6,000 distinct CDR3 sequences, roughly half seen once. No cognate antigen is known for these TCRs. Specimen: PBMCs, sequenced either directly or after in vitro stimulation (not recorded which). These receptors were taken from a human donor in good health (CMV status not recorded). Some clones in this sample may be carry-over from other donors' samples. The CDR3 runs from the conserved cysteine through the conserved F or W. Size values are once, few and many counts, or a class for expanded clones, and some rows have none.

>TRBJ1-3|TRBV12-3/TRBV12-4|many
CASSYGLGNTIYF
>TRBJ1-5|TRBV28|.
CYSRPKLYSNQPQHF
>TRBJ2-7|TRBV6-1|.
CASSEGRRLAGIYEQYF
>TRBJ2-7|TRBV6-5|.
CARSYPPPAQYF
>TRBJ2-7|TRBV6-2/TRBV6-3|large
CASSYPPPEQYF
>TRBJ1-4|TRBV6-1|many
CASSTGNREKLFF
>TRBJ2-1|TRBV7-3|.
CASSFSPVGVKDEQFF
>TRBJ2-3|TRBV10-3|many
CAAKVTSTNTQYF
>TRBJ1-6|TRBV7-2|few
CASSSGGRGNSPLHF
>TRBJ2-7|TRBV7-9|.
CASSLGQDEQYF
>TRBJ2-5|TRBV7-2|.
CASSLRGARLKPEGETQYF
>TRBJ1-2|TRBV4-1|few
CASSSDPGTSEHYGYTF
>TRBJ2-3|TRBV7-8|few
CASSRMVSGGDTQYF
>TRBJ1-5|TRBV19|.
CASSSIYTGTGEDNQPPHW
>TRBJ2-3|TRBV7-2|.
CASRLTDKIDTQYW
>TRBJ2-2|TRBV7-6|many
CASSLALPGPTTTGELFF
>TRBJ1-6|TRBV6-1|.
CASRQGNSPLHF
>TRBJ1-1|TRBV7-9|.
CASSLVTVNTEAFF
>TRBJ1-5|TRBV7-2|once
CASSNPPGQTYF
>TRBJ2-7|TRBV28|once
CASSLSGYRYEQYF
>TRBJ2-3|TRBV28|.
CASMFPDTQYF
>TRBJ1-5|TRBV6-5|few
CSSLMGQKNHPQHF